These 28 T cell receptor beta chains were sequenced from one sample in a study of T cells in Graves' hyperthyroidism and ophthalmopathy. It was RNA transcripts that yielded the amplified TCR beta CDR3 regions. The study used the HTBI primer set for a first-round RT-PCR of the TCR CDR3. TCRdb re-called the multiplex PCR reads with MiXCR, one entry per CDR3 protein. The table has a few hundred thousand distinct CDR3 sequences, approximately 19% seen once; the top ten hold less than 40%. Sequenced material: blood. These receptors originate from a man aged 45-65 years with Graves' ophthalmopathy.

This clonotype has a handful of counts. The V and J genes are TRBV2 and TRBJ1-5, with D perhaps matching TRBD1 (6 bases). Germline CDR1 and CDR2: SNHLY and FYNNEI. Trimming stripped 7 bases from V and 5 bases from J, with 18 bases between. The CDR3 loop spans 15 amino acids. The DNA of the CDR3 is TGTGCCAGCACCTACAGGGACATGGGCGATCAGCCCCAGCATTTT. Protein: CASTYRDMGDQPQHF.

The CDR3 protein is CASRPAGRGPEQYF. The CDR3 DNA is TGTGCCAGCAGACCAGCCGGACGGGGGCCCGAGCAGTACTTC. This rearrangement joins TRBV6-2 or TRBV6-3 to TRBJ2-7; D is possibly TRBD1 or TRBD2 (6 bases each). The CDR3 consists of 14 residues. Germline V gene lookup returns CDR1 MNHEY and CDR2 SVGEGT. Trimming left V 6 bases short and J 6 bases short, with 18 bases between.

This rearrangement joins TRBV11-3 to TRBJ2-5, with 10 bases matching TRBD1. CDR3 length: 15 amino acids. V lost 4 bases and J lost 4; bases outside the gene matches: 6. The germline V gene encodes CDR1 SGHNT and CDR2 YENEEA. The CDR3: CASSSGQGGVETQYF. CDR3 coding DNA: TGTGCCAGCAGCTCCGGACAGGGGGGGGTAGAGACCCAGTACTTC.

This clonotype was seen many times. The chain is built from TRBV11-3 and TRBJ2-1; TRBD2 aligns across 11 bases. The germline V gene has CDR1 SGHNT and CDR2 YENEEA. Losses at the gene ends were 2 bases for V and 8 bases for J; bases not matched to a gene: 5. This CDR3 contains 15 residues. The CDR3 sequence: CASSLIAGGPYEQFF. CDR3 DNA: TGTGCCAGCAGCTTAATAGCGGGAGGGCCCTATGAGCAGTTCTTC.

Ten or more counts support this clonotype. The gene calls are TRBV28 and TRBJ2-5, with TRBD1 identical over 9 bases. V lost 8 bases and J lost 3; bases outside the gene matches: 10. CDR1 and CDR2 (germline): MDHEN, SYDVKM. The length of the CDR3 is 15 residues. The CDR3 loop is CASLETGTGKETQYF. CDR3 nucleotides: TGTGCCAGCCTGGAGACTGGGACAGGGAAAGAGACCCAGTACTTC.

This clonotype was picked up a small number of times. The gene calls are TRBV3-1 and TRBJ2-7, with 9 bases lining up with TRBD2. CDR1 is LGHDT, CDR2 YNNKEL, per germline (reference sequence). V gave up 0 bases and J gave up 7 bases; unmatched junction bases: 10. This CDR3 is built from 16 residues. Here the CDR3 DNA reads TGTGCCAGCAGCCAAGAGGGACTAGCCGGAAAGAGGGAGCAGTACTTC. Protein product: CASSQEGLAGKREQYF.

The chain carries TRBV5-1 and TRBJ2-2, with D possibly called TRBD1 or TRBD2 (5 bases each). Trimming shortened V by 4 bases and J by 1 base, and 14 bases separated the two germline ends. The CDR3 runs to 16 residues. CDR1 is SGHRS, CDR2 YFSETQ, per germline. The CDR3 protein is CASSGPGPVNTGELFF. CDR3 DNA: TGCGCCAGCAGCGGACCGGGACCTGTGAACACCGGGGAGCTGTTTTTT. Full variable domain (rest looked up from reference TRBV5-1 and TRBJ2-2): KAGVTQTPRYLIKTRGQQVTLSCSPISGHRSVSWYQQTPGQGLQFLFEYFSETQRNKGNFPGRFSGRQFSNSRSEMNVSTLELGDSALYLCASSGPGPVNTGELFFGEGSRLTVL.

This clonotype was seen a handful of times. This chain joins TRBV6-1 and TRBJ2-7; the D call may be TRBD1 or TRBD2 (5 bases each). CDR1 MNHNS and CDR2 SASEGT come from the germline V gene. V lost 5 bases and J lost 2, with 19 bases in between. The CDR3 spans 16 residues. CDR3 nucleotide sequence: TGTGCCAGCAGTACTACCCGGGGCGTCCGGGCCTACGAGCAGTACTTC. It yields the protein CASSTTRGVRAYEQYF.

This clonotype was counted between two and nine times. CDR3 region: CASSLVQRIQETQYF. The CDR3, as DNA: TGCGCCAGCAGCTTGGTTCAACGGATTCAAGAGACCCAGTACTTC. V and J are TRBV5-1 and TRBJ2-5; D is unresolved. The V end was cut by 0 bases, the J end by 2 bases, with 11 bases between. In germline, CDR1 is SGHRS, CDR2 YFSETQ. The CDR3 consists of 15 residues.

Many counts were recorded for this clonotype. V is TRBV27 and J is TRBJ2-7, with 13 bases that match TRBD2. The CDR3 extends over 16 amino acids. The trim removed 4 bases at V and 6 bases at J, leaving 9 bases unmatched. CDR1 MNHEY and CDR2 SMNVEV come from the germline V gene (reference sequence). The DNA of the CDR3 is TGTGCCAGCAGTTCCCTATGGACTAGCGGGAGAACCGAGCAGTACTTC. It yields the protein CASSSLWTSGRTEQYF.

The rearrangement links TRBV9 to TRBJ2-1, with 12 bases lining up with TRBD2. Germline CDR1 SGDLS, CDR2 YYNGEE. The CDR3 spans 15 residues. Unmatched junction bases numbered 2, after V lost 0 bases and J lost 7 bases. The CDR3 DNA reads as TGTGCCAGCAGCGTAGGACTAGCGGGAGAAAATGAGCAGTTCTTC. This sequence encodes CASSVGLAGENEQFF.

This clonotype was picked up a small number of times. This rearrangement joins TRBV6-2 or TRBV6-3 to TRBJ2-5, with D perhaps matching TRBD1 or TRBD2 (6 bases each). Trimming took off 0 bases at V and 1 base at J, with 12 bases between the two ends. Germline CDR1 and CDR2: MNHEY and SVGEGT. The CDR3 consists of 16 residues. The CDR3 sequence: CASSYSGGHRQETQYF. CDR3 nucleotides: TGTGCCAGCAGTTACTCGGGGGGACATCGCCAAGAGACCCAGTACTTC.

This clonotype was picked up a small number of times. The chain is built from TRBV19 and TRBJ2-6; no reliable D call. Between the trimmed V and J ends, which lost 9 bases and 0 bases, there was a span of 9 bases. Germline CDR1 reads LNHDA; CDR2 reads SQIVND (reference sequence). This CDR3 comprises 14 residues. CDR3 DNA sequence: TGTGCCAGGGAAGAATACTCTGGGGCCAACGTCCTGACTTTC. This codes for CAREEYSGANVLTF.

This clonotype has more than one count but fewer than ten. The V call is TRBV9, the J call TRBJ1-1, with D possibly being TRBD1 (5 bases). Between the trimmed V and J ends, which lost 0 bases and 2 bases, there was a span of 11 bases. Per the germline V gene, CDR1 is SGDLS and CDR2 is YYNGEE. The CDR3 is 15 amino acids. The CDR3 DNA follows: TGTGCCAGCAGCGTAGAACCGGGGACTAACACTGAAGCTTTCTTT. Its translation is CASSVEPGTNTEAFF.

DNA for the CDR3: TGCGCCAGCAGCCACCCCATGGACAGTGCCCGGGGGGACACTGAAGCTTTCTTT. Protein: CASSHPMDSARGDTEAFF. V usage is TRBV4-1 and J usage is TRBJ1-1, with a possible D match to TRBD1 (6 bases). The CDR3 covers 18 residues. Trimming took off 3 bases at V and 3 bases at J, with 23 bases between the two ends. In germline, CDR1 is MGHRA, CDR2 YSYEKL.

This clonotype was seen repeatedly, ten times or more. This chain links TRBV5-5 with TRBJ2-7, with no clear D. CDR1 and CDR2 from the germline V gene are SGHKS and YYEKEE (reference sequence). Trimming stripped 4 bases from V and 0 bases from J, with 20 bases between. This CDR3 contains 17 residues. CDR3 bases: TGTGCCAGCAGCCCTTTCGAGCCGGGCTGGCGCTCCTACGAGCAGTACTTC. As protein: CASSPFEPGWRSYEQYF.

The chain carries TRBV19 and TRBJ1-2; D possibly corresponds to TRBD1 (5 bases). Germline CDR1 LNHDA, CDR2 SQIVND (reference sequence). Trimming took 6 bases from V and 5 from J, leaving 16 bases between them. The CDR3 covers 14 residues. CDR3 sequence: CASSPRGFGYGYTF. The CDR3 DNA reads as TGTGCCAGTAGCCCGAGGGGATTTGGATATGGCTACACCTTC.

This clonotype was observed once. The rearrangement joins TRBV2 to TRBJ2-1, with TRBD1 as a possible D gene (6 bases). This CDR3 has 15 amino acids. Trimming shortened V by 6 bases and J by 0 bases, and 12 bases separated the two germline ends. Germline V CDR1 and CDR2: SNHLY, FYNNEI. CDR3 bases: TGTGCCAGCAGAAGTCAGGGGAGCTCCTACAATGAGCAGTTCTTC. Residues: CASRSQGSSYNEQFF.

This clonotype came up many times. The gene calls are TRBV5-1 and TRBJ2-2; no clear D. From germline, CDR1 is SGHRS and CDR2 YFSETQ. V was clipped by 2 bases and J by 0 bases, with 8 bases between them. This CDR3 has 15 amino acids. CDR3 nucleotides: TGCGCCAGCAGCTTCCGCGCCGCGAACACCGGGGAGCTGTTTTTT. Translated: CASSFRAANTGELFF.

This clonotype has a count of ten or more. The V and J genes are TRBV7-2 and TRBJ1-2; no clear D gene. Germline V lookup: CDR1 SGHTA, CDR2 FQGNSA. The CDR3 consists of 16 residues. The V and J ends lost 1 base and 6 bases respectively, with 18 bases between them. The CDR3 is CASSLDALDLRDGYTF. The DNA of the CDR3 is TGTGCCAGCAGCTTAGATGCTCTGGACCTTCGGGATGGCTACACCTTC.

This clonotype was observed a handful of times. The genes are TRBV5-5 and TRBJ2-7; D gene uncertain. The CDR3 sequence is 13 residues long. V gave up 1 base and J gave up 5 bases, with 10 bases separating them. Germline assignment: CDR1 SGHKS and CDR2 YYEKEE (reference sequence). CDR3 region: CASSLYGSHEQYF. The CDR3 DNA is TGTGCCAGCAGCTTGTATGGTTCCCACGAGCAGTACTTC.

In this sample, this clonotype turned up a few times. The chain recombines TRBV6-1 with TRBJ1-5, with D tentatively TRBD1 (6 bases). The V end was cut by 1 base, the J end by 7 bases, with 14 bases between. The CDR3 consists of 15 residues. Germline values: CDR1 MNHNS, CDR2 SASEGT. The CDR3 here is CASSEEVGAGQPQHF. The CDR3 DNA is TGTGCCAGCAGTGAAGAGGTGGGGGCGGGCCAGCCCCAGCATTTT.

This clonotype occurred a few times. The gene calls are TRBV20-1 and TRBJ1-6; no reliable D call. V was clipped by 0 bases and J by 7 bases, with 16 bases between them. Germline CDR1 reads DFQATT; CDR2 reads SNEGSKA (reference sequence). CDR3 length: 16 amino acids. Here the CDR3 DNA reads TGCAGTGCTAGAGATCGGCAGGAGGCATTGAATTCACCCCTCCACTTT. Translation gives CSARDRQEALNSPLHF.

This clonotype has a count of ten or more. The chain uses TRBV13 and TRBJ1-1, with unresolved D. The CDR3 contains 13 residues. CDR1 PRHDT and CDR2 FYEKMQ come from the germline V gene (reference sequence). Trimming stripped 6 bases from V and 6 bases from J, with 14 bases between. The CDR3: CASRPPSGSEAFF. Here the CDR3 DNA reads TGTGCCAGCAGACCCCCTTCGGGTTCTGAAGCTTTCTTT.

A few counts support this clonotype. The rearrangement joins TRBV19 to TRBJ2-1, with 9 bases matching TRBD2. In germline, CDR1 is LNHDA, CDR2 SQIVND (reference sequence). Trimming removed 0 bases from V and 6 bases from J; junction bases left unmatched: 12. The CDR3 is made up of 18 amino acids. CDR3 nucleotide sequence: TGTGCCAGTAGTATAGATCATCCGACTAGCGGCCTAGGCAATGAGCAGTTCTTC. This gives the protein CASSIDHPTSGLGNEQFF.

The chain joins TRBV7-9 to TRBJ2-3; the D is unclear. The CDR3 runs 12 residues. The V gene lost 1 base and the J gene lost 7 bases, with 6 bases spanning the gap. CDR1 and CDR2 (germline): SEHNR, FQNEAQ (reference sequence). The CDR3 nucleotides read TGTGCCAGCAGCTTAGACAGATATACGCAGTATTTT. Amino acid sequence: CASSLDRYTQYF.

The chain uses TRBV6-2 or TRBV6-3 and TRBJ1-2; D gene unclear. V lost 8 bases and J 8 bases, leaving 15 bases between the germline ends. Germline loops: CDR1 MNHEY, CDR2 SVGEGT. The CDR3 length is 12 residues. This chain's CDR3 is CASSLTERGYTF. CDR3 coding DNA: TGTGCCAGCTCGCTGACCGAGAGGGGCTACACCTTC.

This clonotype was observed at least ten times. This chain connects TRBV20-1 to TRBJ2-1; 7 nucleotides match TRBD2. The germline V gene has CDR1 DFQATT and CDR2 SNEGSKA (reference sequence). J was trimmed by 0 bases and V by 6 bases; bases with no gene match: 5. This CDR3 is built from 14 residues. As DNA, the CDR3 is TGCAGTGCAAAGCGGGGCAGCTCCTACAATGAGCAGTTCTTC. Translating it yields CSAKRGSSYNEQFF.